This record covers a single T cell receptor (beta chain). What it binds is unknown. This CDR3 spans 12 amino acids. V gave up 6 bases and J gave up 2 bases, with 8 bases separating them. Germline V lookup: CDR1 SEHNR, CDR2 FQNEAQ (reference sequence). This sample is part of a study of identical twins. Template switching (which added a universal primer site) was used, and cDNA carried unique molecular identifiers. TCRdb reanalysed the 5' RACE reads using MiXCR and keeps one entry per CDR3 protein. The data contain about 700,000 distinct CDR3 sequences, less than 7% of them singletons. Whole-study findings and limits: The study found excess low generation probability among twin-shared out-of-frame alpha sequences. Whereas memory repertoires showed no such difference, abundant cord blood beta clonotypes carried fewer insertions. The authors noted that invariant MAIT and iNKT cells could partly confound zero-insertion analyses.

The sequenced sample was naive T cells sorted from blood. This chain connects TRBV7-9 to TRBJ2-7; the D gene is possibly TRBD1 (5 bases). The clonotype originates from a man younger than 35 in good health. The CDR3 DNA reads TGTGCCAGCAGGGACACCCCCTACGAGCAGTACTTC. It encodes CASRDTPYEQYF. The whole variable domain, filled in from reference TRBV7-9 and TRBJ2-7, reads DTGVSQNPRHKITKRGQNVTFRCDPISEHNRLYWYRQTLGQGPEFLTYFQNEAQLEKSRLLSDRFSAERPKGSFSTLEIQRTEQGDSAMYLCASRDTPYEQYFGPGTRLTVT.